These T cell receptor beta chains were read from a single sample in a study of blood T cell repertoires in COVID-19. TCRdb's copy holds only in-frame clones and misses some; the assay was immunoSEQ multiplex PCR. The repertoire holds 200,000 to 250,000 clones, with roughly 88% as singletons. Sequencing was performed on peripheral blood. These TCRs come from an elderly man with acute or convalescent COVID-19. The CDR3 runs from the conserved cysteine through the conserved F or W. A D gene is named only where the DNA matches it firmly. Clone sizes are given selectively: once, few, many, or a class where the clone is expanded.

d_gene	j_gene	abundance	v_gene	CDR3nt	CDR3aa
.	TRBJ1-3	few	TRBV7-2	TGTGCCAGCGTCGGACAGAGCTCTGGAAACACCATATATTTT	CASVGQSSGNTIYF
TRBD2	TRBJ2-5	.	TRBV9	TGTGCCAGCAGCTTACTAGCGGGTAGTCCCCAAGAGACCCAGTACTTC	CASSLLAGSPQETQYF
TRBD2	TRBJ2-5	.	TRBV5-1	TGCGCCAGCAGCTTAGGACTAGCGGGGTCCCAAGAGACCCAGTACTTC	CASSLGLAGSQETQYF
TRBD2	TRBJ2-2	.	TRBV10-3	TGTGCCATCAGTGAGAGCGGGGGGGCCCTGAGCACCGGGGAGCTGTTTTTT	CAISESGGALSTGELFF
.	TRBJ2-7	.	TRBV6-5	TGTGCCATGTTTCCGCCTAAGCGCGGCGAGCAGTACTTC	CAMFPPKRGEQYF
TRBD1	TRBJ2-7	once	TRBV15	TGTGCCACCAGCAGAGACGGCAGGGGGACGTATGAGCAGTACTTC	CATSRDGRGTYEQYF
.	TRBJ2-7	.	TRBV19	TGTGCCAGTAGTATCGGGGGCTACGAGCAGTACTTC	CASSIGGYEQYF
.	TRBJ2-7	.	TRBV5-1	TGCGCCAGCAGCCCAGGCGTCGGGACTTCCTACGAGCAGTACTTC	CASSPGVGTSYEQYF
TRBD1	TRBJ2-7	few	TRBV29-1	TGCAGCGTTGGACAGGGGGCGGACGAGCAGTACTTC	CSVGQGADEQYF
.	TRBJ1-4	.	TRBV7-9	TGTGCCAGCAGCTTAGTTTCGGGGATGGGAAGACTGTTTTTT	CASSLVSGMGRLFF
.	TRBJ2-1	once	TRBV18	TGTGCCAGCTCACCGTTACGGGGTAGCTCCTACAATGAGCAGTTCTTC	CASSPLRGSSYNEQFF
TRBD1	TRBJ1-1	.	TRBV18	TGTGCCAGCTCACCGGACAGGCTGAACACTGAAGCTTTCTTT	CASSPDRLNTEAFF